Shown below are 32 T cell receptor gamma chains from a single sample sequenced in a study of gamma-delta T cells after stem cell transplantation (dated by TCRdb to 2016 to 2017). The library was prepared using RT-PCR. The data were produced on an Illumina MiSeq. TCRdb reran clone calling on the public reads with CATT; rows sharing one DNA sequence were then combined. The sample table records thousands of gamma-chain clones; around 5% of these occur just once. 20% to 25% of the sample is in the top ten clones. The sample was gamma-delta T cells. The receptor set was obtained from a human donor. It is not recorded whose cells these are; they may come from a transplant donor.

By sample fraction, this clone is medium-sized (0.01 to 0.1%). This sample includes further DNA sequences coding for the same CDR3. The gene calls are TRGV9 and TRGJ1 or TRGJ2. CDR3 length: 14 amino acids. Germline CDR1 and CDR2: GITISATS and ISYDGTV (reference sequence). After removal of 1 base from V and 9 bases from J, the junction contained 12 bases not matched to a gene. CDR3: CALWEVLTIRKKLF. The CDR3 DNA is TGTGCCTTGTGGGAGGTTTTGACTATTCGTAAGAAACTCTTT.

This clone rates as large. The rearrangement links TRGV4 to TRGJ1 or TRGJ2. The CDR3 is 21 amino acids. The V segment lost 1 base and the J segment 1 base; nucleotides outside the gene matches: 25. From germline, CDR1 is EGSTGY and CDR2 YDSYTSSV. Here the CDR3 DNA reads TGTGCCACCTGGGATGGACCCGTACGGGCAGGGGTTGGAAAAAATTATTATAAGAAACTCTTT. As protein: CATWDGPVRAGVGKNYYKKLF.

The table lists this clone with a few counts. An end of the junction differs from the germline gene, which may be a read error. J is TRGJ1 or TRGJ2 and V is TRGV9. This CDR3 comprises 13 residues. Germline CDR1 is GITISATS and CDR2 is ISYDGTV (reference sequence). CDR3 nucleotides: TGTGCCTTGTGGGAGTTAAATTGTTATAAGAAACTCTTT. It is translated as CALWELNCYKKLF.

This clone occurred a few times. In the same sample, other DNA sequences code for this CDR3. Here the CDR3 DNA reads TGTGCCACCTGGGATGGACTGAATTATTATAAGAAACTCTTT. Residues: CATWDGLNYYKKLF. V and J are TRGV4 and TRGJ1 or TRGJ2. J lost 0 bases, V lost 1 base, and 3 bases had no gene match. The CDR3 is 14 amino acids. CDR1 EGSTGY and CDR2 YDSYTSSV come from the germline V gene.

To note about this clone: The protein that TCRdb holds for this DNA derives from a much larger clone and differs from the translated DNA at residue 4, which likely indicates a read error; the protein shown here is translated from the DNA. CDR3 in amino acids: CATRQSSDWIKTF. For the CDR3, the DNA is TGTGCCACCCGGCAAAGTAGTGATTGGATCAAGACGTTT. The chain couples TRGV8 to TRGJP2. The junction had 6 bases not matched to a gene; V was cut back by 9 bases and J by 2 bases. The CDR3 has 13 amino acids. Germline-derived CDR1 and CDR2 are VENAVY and YDSYNSRV.

In the case of this clone: This likely reflects a read error, since a far larger clone is one base away. At the DNA level, this CDR3 is encoded by other sequences in the same sample as well. The chain combines TRGV9 with TRGJP. Germline assignment: CDR1 GITISATS and CDR2 ISYDGTV (reference sequence). The CDR3 has 18 residues. CDR3 loop: CALWEGEHQELGKKIKVF. CDR3 sequence (DNA): TGTGCCCTGTGGGAGGGTGAACACCAAGAGTTGGGCAAAAAAATCAAGGTATTT.

This clone was observed a few times. Distinct nucleotide sequences in the sample also encode this CDR3. The chain has TRGV9 and TRGJ1 or TRGJ2. Germline V gene data show CDR1 as GITISATS and CDR2 as ISYDGTV (reference sequence). Germline trimming cut 4 bases from V and 11 bases from J; bases unmatched to any gene: 5. This CDR3 is 10 amino acids long. In DNA, the CDR3 is TGTGCCTTGTGGGAATTTCAGAAACTCTTT. It is translated as CALWEFQKLF.

A single count supports this clone. The junction departs from germline at one end; a sequencing error may be responsible. This CDR3 is also generated by other DNA sequences in the sample. The chain has TRGV9 and TRGJP. Germline V lookup: CDR1 GITISATS, CDR2 ISYDGTV (reference sequence). The CDR3 contains 19 residues. The CDR3 nucleotides are TGTGCCCTGTGGGAAGTCGCGGCTTCCGAAGAGTTGGGCAAAAAAATCAAGGTATTT. Amino acids: CALWEVAASEELGKKIKVF.

The chain uses TRGV8 and TRGJ1 or TRGJ2. There are 10 residues in the CDR3. V shed 3 bases, J shed 11 bases, and the junction held 4 bases outside the gene matches. The germline gives CDR1 VENAVY, CDR2 YDSYNSRV. The CDR3 here is CATWDGEKLF. CDR3 bases: TGTGCCACCTGGGATGGCGAGAAACTCTTT.

This clone is medium-sized by share. The sample contains more than one DNA sequence encoding this CDR3. This chain uses TRGV9 with TRGJP. Germline V gene data show CDR1 as GITISATS and CDR2 as ISYDGTV (reference sequence). The CDR3 has 16 residues. J gave up 3 bases and V 3 bases, and 2 bases lay outside the gene matches. The CDR3 is CALWESQELGKKIKVF. CDR3 DNA sequence: TGTGCCTTGTGGGAGTCGCAAGAGTTGGGCAAAAAAATCAAGGTATTT.

About this clone: The TCRdb record carries a much larger clone's protein, which differs from this DNA's translation at residue 9; a read error is the likely cause, and the protein listed here is the DNA translation. V and J are TRGV4 and TRGJ1 or TRGJ2. Germline V gene sequence: CDR1 EGSTGY, CDR2 YDSYTSSV. This CDR3 has 13 residues. The J segment lost 8 bases and the V segment lost 0 bases, leaving 7 bases of the junction unmatched. CDR3 amino acids: CATWDGPYHKKLF. CDR3 coding DNA: TGTGCCACCTGGGATGGGCCCTATCATAAGAAACTCTTT.

This clone was observed a few times. V and J are TRGV2 and TRGJP1. Trimming at V came to 3 bases and at J to 2 bases, leaving 3 bases not matched to a gene. This CDR3 is built from 14 residues. Germline CDR1 is EGSNGY and CDR2 is YDSYNSKV. CDR3 nucleotide sequence: TGTGCCACCTGGGACAACACCACTGGTTGGTTCAAGATATTT. Residues: CATWDNTTGWFKIF.

This clone was found a few times. The CDR3 here is CALWGGPLELGKKIKVF. For the CDR3, the DNA is TGTGCCTTGTGGGGAGGCCCTTTAGAGTTGGGCAAAAAAATCAAGGTATTT. V is TRGV9 and J is TRGJP. The CDR3 covers 17 residues. V gave up 5 bases and J gave up 6 bases; unmatched junction bases: 10. Germline loops: CDR1 GITISATS, CDR2 ISYDGTV (reference sequence).

To note about this clone: A much larger clone differs by one base, so this may be a read error. In the same sample, other DNA sequences code for this CDR3. The chain uses TRGV2 and TRGJP1. Germline CDR1 EGSNGY, CDR2 YDSYNSKV. The CDR3 consists of 16 residues. V shed 4 bases and J 6 bases; nucleotides not matched to a gene: 14. CDR3 sequence (DNA): TGTGCCACCTGGGATGACCTCCGGGTAGCTGGTTGGTTCAAGATATTT. Its protein product is CATWDDLRVAGWFKIF.

The rearrangement uses TRGV4 and TRGJ1 or TRGJ2. The germline V gene has CDR1 EGSTGY and CDR2 YDSYTSSV. Unmatched junction bases numbered 3, after V lost 2 bases and J lost 5 bases. The CDR3 extends over 12 amino acids. CDR3 bases: TGTGCCACCTGGGATGTAAATTATAAGAAACTCTTT. Translated, it gives CATWDVNYKKLF.

This clone was observed a handful of times. Just one base apart from a much larger clone, this may be a read error. This sample includes further DNA sequences coding for the same CDR3. The V and J genes are TRGV9 and TRGJP. From germline, CDR1 is GITISATS and CDR2 ISYDGTV (reference sequence). CDR3 length: 15 amino acids. The CDR3 nucleotides are TGCGCCTTGTGGGTGCAAGAGTTGGGCAAAAAAATCAAGGTATTT. Encoded protein: CALWVQELGKKIKVF.

The chain is built from TRGV9 and TRGJP. CDR3 size: 16 residues. V lost 0 bases, J lost 9 bases, and 5 bases stayed unmatched. Germline V gene data show CDR1 as GITISATS and CDR2 as ISYDGTV (reference sequence). The CDR3 coding sequence is TGTGCCTTGTGGGAGGTGCTCGTGTTGGGCAAAAAAATCAAGGTATTT. Encoded protein: CALWEVLVLGKKIKVF.

This clone occurred a few times. The sample contains more than one DNA sequence encoding this CDR3. This chain uses TRGV3 with TRGJ1 or TRGJ2. The CDR3 loop spans 13 amino acids. The J segment lost 5 bases and the V segment lost 1 base, leaving 5 bases of the junction unmatched. Germline lookup yields CDR1 VTNTFY and CDR2 YDVSTARD (reference sequence). The CDR3 reads CATWDRRDYKKLF. DNA of the CDR3: TGTGCCACCTGGGACAGACGTGATTATAAGAAACTCTTT.

By its share, this clone is medium-sized. The chain is built from TRGV9 and TRGJ1 or TRGJ2. In germline, CDR1 is GITISATS, CDR2 ISYDGTV (reference sequence). This CDR3 spans 10 amino acids. V shed 7 bases, J shed 7 bases, and the junction held 4 bases outside the gene matches. DNA for the CDR3: TGTGCCTTGTGTGGGTATAAGAAACTCTTT. Its translation: CALCGYKKLF.

This clone counts as medium-sized (0.01 to 0.1%). J is TRGJ1 or TRGJ2 and V is TRGV9. The CDR3 consists of 11 residues. Germline V CDR1 and CDR2: GITISATS, ISYDGTV (reference sequence). Germline trimming cut 2 bases from V and 11 bases from J; bases unmatched to any gene: 6. CDR3 loop: CALWEDSEKLF. The CDR3 DNA follows: TGTGCCTTGTGGGAGGATTCTGAGAAACTCTTT.

By its share, this clone is medium-sized. V is TRGV8 and J is TRGJP2. The CDR3 spans 12 residues. The V segment lost 9 bases and the J segment 6 bases; nucleotides outside the gene matches: 7. From germline, CDR1 is VENAVY and CDR2 YDSYNSRV. The CDR3 reads CATPAGDWIKTF. Written as DNA, the CDR3 is TGTGCCACCCCAGCGGGTGATTGGATCAAGACGTTT.

This clone is termed medium-sized. This chain links TRGV2 with TRGJ1 or TRGJ2. There are 13 residues in the CDR3. J gave up 9 bases and V 0 bases, and 8 bases lay outside the gene matches. Germline assignment: CDR1 EGSNGY and CDR2 YDSYNSKV. This CDR3 reads CATWDGPPLKKLF. The CDR3 DNA sequence: TGTGCCACCTGGGACGGGCCACCCCTTAAGAAACTCTTT.

This clone occurred a few times. A read error may be the cause here, since a much bigger clone is one base away. The chain carries TRGV2 and TRGJ1 or TRGJ2. V shed 1 base, J shed 8 bases, and the junction held 2 bases outside the gene matches. The CDR3 covers 11 residues. The V gene's germline CDR1 is EGSNGY and CDR2 YDSYNSKV. CDR3 region: CATWDGDKKLF. The CDR3 DNA sequence: TGTGCCACCTGGGACGGAGATAAGAAACTCTTT.

This chain links TRGV3 with TRGJP1. This CDR3 region has 14 residues. Trimming at V came to 1 base and at J to 1 base, leaving 0 bases not matched to a gene. The germline CDR1 and CDR2 sequences are VTNTFY and YDVSTARD (reference sequence). The CDR3 loop is CATWDSTTGWFKIF. CDR3 DNA: TGTGCCACCTGGGACAGTACCACTGGTTGGTTCAAGATATTT.

Details on this clone: A much larger clone differs from this one at a single base, so this may be a read error. The gene calls are TRGV3 and TRGJ1 or TRGJ2. The CDR3 sequence is 12 residues long. Germline loops: CDR1 VTNTFY, CDR2 YDVSTARD (reference sequence). The chain's CDR3 is CATWDGYYKKLF. CDR3 nucleotide sequence: TGCGCCACCTGGGACGGCTATTATAAGAAACTCTTT.

The table lists this clone with a few counts. This specimen includes other DNA sequences encoding the same CDR3. The rearrangement uses TRGV9 and TRGJ1 or TRGJ2. The CDR3 covers 13 residues. V gave up 1 base and J gave up 4 bases; unmatched junction bases: 4. The germline gives CDR1 GITISATS, CDR2 ISYDGTV (reference sequence). CDR3 in DNA: TGTGCCTTGTGGGAGGTCAGGTATTATAAGAAACTCTTT. Protein: CALWEVRYYKKLF.

In its sample, this clone was seen a few times. TCRdb assigns this DNA the protein of a much larger clone, which departs from its translation at residues 10 and 11; this likely reflects a read error, and the protein shown comes from translating the DNA. The V call is TRGV3, the J call TRGJ1 or TRGJ2. Germline V gene sequence: CDR1 VTNTFY, CDR2 YDVSTARD (reference sequence). The junction had 13 bases not matched to a gene; V was cut back by 0 bases and J by 14 bases. This CDR3 contains 13 residues. The CDR3 DNA reads as TGTGCCACCTGGGACAGGCGAGATTATAGGGAACTCTTT. Its translation: CATWDRRDYRELF.

By share, this clone counts as medium-sized (0.01 to 0.1%). The chain employs TRGV9 and TRGJP. Per the germline V gene, CDR1 is GITISATS and CDR2 is ISYDGTV (reference sequence). The junction had 6 bases not matched to a gene; V was cut back by 3 bases and J by 7 bases. There are 16 residues in the CDR3. The CDR3 sequence is CALWEFHELGKKIKVF. The CDR3 DNA is TGTGCCTTGTGGGAGTTCCATGAGTTGGGCAAAAAAATCAAGGTATTT.

This clone was counted only a few times. A much larger clone is a single base away; this may be a read error. At the DNA level, this CDR3 is encoded by other sequences in the same sample as well. This chain links TRGV9 with TRGJ1 or TRGJ2. CDR3 length: 18 amino acids. Germline values: CDR1 GITISATS, CDR2 ISYDGTV (reference sequence). CDR3 sequence reads: CALWESRPSYPHYYKKLF. In nucleotides, the CDR3 is TGTGCCCTGTGGGAGTCCCGACCCTCCTATCCCCATTATTATAAGAAACTCTTT.

This clone occurred a few times. The rearrangement joins TRGV2 to TRGJP1. Germline CDR1 and CDR2: EGSNGY and YDSYNSKV. With 0 bases clipped from V and 16 bases from J, the junction kept 14 bases outside the gene matches. There are 14 residues in the CDR3. This CDR3 reads CATWDGLSGWPKIF. DNA for the CDR3: TGTGCCACCTGGGACGGGCTCTCTGGTTGGCCCAAGATATTT.

The V gene is TRGV9, the J gene TRGJP. Germline CDR1 is GITISATS and CDR2 is ISYDGTV (reference sequence). The junction had 4 bases not matched to a gene; V was cut back by 4 bases and J by 4 bases. The CDR3 covers 16 residues. CDR3 coding DNA: TGTGCCTTGTGGGACTCTCAAGAGTTGGGCAAAAAAATCAAGGTATTT. Its protein product is CALWDSQELGKKIKVF.

This clone was counted a few times. This sequence joins TRGV9 and TRGJP. Germline CDR1 reads GITISATS; CDR2 reads ISYDGTV (reference sequence). The CDR3 spans 22 residues. The junction had 26 bases not matched to a gene; V was cut back by 4 bases and J by 8 bases. The CDR3 nucleotides read TGTGCCTTGTGGGAATCCCCTCCCCCTCCGGCGGGGCACAAGTTGGGCAAAAAAATCAAGGTATTT. Encoded protein: CALWESPPPPAGHKLGKKIKVF.